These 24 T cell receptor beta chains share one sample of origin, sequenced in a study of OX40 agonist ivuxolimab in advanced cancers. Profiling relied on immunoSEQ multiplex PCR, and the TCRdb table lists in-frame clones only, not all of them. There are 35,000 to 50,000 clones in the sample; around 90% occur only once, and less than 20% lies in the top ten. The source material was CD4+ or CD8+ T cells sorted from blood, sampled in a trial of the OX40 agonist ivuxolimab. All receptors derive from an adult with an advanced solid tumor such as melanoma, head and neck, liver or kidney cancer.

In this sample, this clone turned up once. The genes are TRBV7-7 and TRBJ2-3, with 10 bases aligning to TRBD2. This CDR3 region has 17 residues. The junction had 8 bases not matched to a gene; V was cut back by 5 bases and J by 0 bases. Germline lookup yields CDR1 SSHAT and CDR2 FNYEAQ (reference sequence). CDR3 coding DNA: TGTGCCAGCAGCCAAACTCTGACTAGCGGGAGCACAGATACGCAGTATTTT. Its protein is CASSQTLTSGSTDTQYF.

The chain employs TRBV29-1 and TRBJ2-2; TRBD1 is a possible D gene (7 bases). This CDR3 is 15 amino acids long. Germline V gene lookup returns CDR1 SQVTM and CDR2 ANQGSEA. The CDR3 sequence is CSGKEGTELTGELFF. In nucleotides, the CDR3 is TGCAGTGGCAAGGAGGGGACAGAACTCACCGGGGAGCTGTTTTTT.

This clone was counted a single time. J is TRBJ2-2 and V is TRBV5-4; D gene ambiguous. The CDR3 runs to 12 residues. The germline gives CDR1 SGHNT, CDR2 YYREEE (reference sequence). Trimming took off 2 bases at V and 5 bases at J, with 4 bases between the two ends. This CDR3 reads CASSFFTGELFF. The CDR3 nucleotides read TGTGCCAGCAGCTTCTTTACCGGGGAGCTGTTTTTT.

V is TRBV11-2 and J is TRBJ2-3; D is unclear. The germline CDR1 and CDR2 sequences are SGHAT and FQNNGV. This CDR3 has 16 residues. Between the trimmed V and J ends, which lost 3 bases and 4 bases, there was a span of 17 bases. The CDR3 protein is CASSFEARLLPDTQYF. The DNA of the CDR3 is TGTGCCAGCAGCTTTGAAGCTCGTCTATTACCAGATACGCAGTATTTT.

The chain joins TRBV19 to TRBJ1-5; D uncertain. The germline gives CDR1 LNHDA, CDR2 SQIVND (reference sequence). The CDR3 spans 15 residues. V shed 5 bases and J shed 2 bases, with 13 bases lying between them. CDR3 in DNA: TGTGCCAGTAGTGTTCCCCAATTGGGCAATCAGCCCCAGCATTTT. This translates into CASSVPQLGNQPQHF. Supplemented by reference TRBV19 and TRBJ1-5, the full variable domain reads DGGITQSPKYLFRKEGQNVTLSCEQNLNHDAMYWYRQDPGQGLRLIYYSQIVNDFQKGDIAEGYSVSREKKESFPLTVTSAQKNPTAFYLCASSVPQLGNQPQHFGDGTRLSIL.

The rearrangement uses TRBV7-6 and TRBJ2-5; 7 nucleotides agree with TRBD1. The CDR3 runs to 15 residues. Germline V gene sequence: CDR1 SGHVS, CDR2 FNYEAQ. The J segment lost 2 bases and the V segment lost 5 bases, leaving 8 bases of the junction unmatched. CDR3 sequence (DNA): TGTGCCAGCAGCGTGGGACAGCGAGGACAAGAGACCCAGTACTTC. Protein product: CASSVGQRGQETQYF.

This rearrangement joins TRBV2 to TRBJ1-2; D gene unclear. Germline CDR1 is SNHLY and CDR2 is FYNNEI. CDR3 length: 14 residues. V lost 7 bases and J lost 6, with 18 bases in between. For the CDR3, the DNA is TGTGCCAGCATTCCGGGCCGAGCTTATGATGGCTACACCTTC. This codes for CASIPGRAYDGYTF.

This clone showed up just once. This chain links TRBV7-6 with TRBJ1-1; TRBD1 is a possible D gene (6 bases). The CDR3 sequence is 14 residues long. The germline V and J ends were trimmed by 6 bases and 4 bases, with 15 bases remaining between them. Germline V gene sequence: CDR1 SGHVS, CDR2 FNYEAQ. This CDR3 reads CASSPRQAGTEAFF. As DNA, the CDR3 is TGTGCCAGCAGTCCAAGACAGGCGGGCACTGAAGCTTTCTTT.

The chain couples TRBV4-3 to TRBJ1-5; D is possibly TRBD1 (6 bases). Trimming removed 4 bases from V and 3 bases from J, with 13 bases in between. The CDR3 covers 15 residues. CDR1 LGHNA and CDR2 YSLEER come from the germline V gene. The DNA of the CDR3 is TGCGCCAGCAGCCTGGAAAGGGGGAACAATCAGCCCCAGCATTTT. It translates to CASSLERGNNQPQHF.

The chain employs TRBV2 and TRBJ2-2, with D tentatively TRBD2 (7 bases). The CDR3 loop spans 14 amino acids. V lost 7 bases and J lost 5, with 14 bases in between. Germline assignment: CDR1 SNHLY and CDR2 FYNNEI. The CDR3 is CASIQRGGTGELFF. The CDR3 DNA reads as TGTGCCAGCATTCAAAGGGGGGGAACCGGGGAGCTGTTTTTT. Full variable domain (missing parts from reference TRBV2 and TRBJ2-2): EPEVTQTPSHQVTQMGQEVILRCVPISNHLYFYWYRQILGQKVEFLVSFYNNEISEKSEIFDDQFSVERPDGSNFTLKIRSTKLEDSAMYFCASIQRGGTGELFFGEGSRLTVL.

CDR3 in DNA: TGCGCCAGCAGCTTGGGGCCCGTGAGGGAGTACGAGCAGTACGTC. It translates to CASSLGPVREYEQYV. V and J are TRBV5-1 and TRBJ2-7; maybe TRBD2 (5 bases). The CDR3 is 15 residues long. Trimming cost V 0 bases and J 4 bases, with 14 bases left between them. Germline CDR1 is SGHRS and CDR2 is YFSETQ.

CDR3 protein: CASSQGAPGEKLFF. The CDR3 coding sequence is TGCGCCAGCAGCCAGGGGGCCCCGGGGGAAAAACTGTTTTTT. The chain links TRBV4-3 to TRBJ1-4; weak D call: TRBD1 (6 bases). Trimming cost V 3 bases and J 8 bases, with 13 bases left between them. This CDR3 has 14 residues. Germline lookup yields CDR1 LGHNA and CDR2 YSLEER.

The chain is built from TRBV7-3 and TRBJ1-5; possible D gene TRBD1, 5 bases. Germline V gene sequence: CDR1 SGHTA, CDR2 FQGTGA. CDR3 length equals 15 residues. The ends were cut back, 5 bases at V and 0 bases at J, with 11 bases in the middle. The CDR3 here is CASSRDYYSNQPQHF. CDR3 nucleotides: TGTGCCAGCAGCAGGGACTATTATAGCAATCAGCCCCAGCATTTT.

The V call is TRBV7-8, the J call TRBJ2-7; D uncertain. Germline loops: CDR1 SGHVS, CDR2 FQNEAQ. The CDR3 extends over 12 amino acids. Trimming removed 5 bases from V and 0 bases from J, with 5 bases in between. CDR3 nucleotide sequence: TGTGCCAGCAGCCTAGGCTCCTACGAGCAGTACTTC. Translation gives CASSLGSYEQYF.

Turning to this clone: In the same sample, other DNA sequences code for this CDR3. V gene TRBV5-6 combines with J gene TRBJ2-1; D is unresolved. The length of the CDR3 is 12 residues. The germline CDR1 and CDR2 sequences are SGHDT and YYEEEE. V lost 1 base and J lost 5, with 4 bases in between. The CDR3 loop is CASSLIDNEQFF. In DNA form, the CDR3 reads TGTGCCAGCAGCTTGATAGACAATGAGCAGTTCTTC.

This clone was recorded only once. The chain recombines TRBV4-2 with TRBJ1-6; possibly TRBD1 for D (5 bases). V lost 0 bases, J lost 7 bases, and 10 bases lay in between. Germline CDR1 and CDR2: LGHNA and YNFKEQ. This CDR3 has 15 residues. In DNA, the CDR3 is TGTGCCAGCAGCCAAGAAGGGACGGAGAATTCACCCCTCCACTTT. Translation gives CASSQEGTENSPLHF.

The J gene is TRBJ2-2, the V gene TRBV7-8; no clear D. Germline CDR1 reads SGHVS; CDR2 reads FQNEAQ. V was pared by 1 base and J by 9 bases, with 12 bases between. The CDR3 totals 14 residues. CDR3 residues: CASSLGEASRELFF. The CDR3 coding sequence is TGTGCCAGCAGCTTAGGAGAGGCGTCCCGGGAGCTGTTTTTT. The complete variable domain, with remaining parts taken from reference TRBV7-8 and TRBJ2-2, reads GAGVSQSPRYKVAKRGQDVALRCDPISGHVSLFWYQQALGQGPEFLTYFQNEAQLDKSGLPSDRFFAERPEGSVSTLKIQRTQQEDSAVYLCASSLGEASRELFFGEGSRLTVL.

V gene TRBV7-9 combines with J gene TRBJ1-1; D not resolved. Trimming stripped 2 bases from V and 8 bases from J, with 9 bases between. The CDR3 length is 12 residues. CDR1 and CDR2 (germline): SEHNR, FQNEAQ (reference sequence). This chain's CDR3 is CASSLWRGEAFF. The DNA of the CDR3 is TGTGCCAGCAGCTTATGGAGAGGGGAAGCTTTCTTT.

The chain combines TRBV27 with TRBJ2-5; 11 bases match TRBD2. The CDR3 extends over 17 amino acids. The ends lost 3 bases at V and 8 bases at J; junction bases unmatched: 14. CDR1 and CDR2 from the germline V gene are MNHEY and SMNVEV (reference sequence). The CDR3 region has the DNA TGTGCCAGCAGTTTCTCCCCTAGCGGGGGGCCACTCGACACCCAGTACTTC. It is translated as CASSFSPSGGPLDTQYF.

CDR3 bases: TGTGCCATCAGTGAGGGGGGGCCGACAGGGGATGCCGAAAAACTGTTTTTT. Protein sequence: CAISEGGPTGDAEKLFF. V is TRBV10-3 and J is TRBJ1-4; 8 nucleotides align to TRBD1. This CDR3 contains 17 residues. Germline lookup yields CDR1 ENHRY and CDR2 SYGVKD. The trim removed 2 bases at V and 8 bases at J, leaving 13 bases unmatched.

CDR3: CSVAPGDLTSGDYQETQYF. The CDR3 coding sequence is TGCAGCGTCGCCCCTGGGGACTTGACTAGCGGGGACTACCAAGAGACCCAGTACTTC. The chain recombines TRBV29-1 with TRBJ2-5, with TRBD2 matching over 11 bases. This CDR3 comprises 19 residues. CDR1 and CDR2 (germline): SQVTM, ANQGSEA. V shed 6 bases and J 0 bases; nucleotides not matched to a gene: 18.

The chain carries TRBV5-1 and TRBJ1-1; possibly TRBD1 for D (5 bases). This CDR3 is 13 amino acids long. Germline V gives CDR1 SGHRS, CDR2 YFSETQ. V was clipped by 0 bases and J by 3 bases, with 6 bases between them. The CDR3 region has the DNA TGCGCCAGCAGCTTGGTAGGGGACACTGAAGCTTTCTTT. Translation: CASSLVGDTEAFF.

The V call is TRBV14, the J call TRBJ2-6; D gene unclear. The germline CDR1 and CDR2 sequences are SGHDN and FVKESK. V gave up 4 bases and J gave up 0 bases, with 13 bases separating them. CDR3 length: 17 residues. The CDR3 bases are TGTGCCAGCAGCCGTAGGGAAGCCTTCTCTGGGGCCAACGTCCTGACTTTC. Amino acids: CASSRREAFSGANVLTF.

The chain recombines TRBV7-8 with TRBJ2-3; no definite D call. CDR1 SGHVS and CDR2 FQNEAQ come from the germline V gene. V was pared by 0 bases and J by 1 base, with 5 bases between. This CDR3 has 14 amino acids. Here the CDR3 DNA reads TGTGCCAGCAGCTTAGCCATACGCACAGATACGCAGTATTTT. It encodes CASSLAIRTDTQYF. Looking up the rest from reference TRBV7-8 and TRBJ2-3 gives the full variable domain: GAGVSQSPRYKVAKRGQDVALRCDPISGHVSLFWYQQALGQGPEFLTYFQNEAQLDKSGLPSDRFFAERPEGSVSTLKIQRTQQEDSAVYLCASSLAIRTDTQYFGPGTRLTVL.